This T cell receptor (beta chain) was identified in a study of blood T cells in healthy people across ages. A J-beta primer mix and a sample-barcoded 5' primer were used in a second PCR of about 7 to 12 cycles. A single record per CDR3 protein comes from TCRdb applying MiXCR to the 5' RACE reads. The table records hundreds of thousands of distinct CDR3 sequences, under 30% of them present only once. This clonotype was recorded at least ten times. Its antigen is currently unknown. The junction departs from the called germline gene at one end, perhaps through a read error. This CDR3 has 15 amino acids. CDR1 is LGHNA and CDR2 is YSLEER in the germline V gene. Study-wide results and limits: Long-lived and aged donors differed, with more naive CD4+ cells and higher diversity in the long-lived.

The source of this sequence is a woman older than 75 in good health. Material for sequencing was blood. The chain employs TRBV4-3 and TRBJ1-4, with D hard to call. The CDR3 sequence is CASSPAEGPNQKLFF. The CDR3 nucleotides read TGCGCCAGTAGCCCCGCCGAGGGCCCAAATCAAAAACTGTTTTTT.